The 25 T cell receptor beta chains below all came from one sample that was sequenced in a study of Graves' ophthalmopathy and Graves' hyperthyroidism. Researchers took RNA transcripts and amplified TCR beta CDR3 regions from them. First-round RT-PCR with HTBI primers preceded a second-round multiplex PCR. TCRdb reprocessed the multiplex PCR reads via MiXCR and lists one record per CDR3 protein. The data contain about 410,000 distinct CDR3 sequences, 18% of them singletons. The specimen sequenced was peripheral blood. The receptors derive from a woman under 30 with Graves' ophthalmopathy.

This clonotype was found many times. V is TRBV6-2 or TRBV6-3 and J is TRBJ2-2; 11 nucleotides agree with TRBD2. Germline CDR1 is MNHEY and CDR2 is SVGEGT. The CDR3 loop spans 16 amino acids. With V trimmed by 5 bases and J by 7 bases, 9 bases remained unmatched. The CDR3 reads CASSPGLAGGYGELFF. Here the CDR3 DNA reads TGTGCCAGCAGTCCAGGACTAGCGGGTGGATACGGGGAGCTGTTTTTT.

This clonotype was counted many times. V gene TRBV29-1 combines with J gene TRBJ2-5, with 12 bases identical to TRBD1. V was pared by 7 bases and J by 4 bases, with 10 bases of the junction left unmatched. Germline V gene sequence: CDR1 SQVTM, CDR2 ANQGSEA. The CDR3 has 15 amino acids. CDR3 DNA: TGCAGCGGACTGGCCGGGACAGGGGGCGCAGAGACCCAGTACTTC. Its translation: CSGLAGTGGAETQYF. Full variable domain (missing parts from reference TRBV29-1 and TRBJ2-5): SAVISQKPSRDICQRGTSLTIQCQVDSQVTMMFWYRQQPGQSLTLIATANQGSEATYESGFVIDKFPISRPNLTFSTLTVSNMSPEDSSIYLCSGLAGTGGAETQYFGPGTRLLVL.

This clonotype was seen repeatedly, ten times or more. CDR3 amino acids: CASSLAITLHSYEQYF. In nucleotides, the CDR3 is TGCGCCAGCAGCTTGGCCATTACCCTCCACTCCTACGAGCAGTACTTC. This chain uses TRBV5-1 with TRBJ2-7; no clear D. Germline V gives CDR1 SGHRS, CDR2 YFSETQ. Trimming took 0 bases from V and 0 from J, leaving 13 bases between them. The CDR3 covers 16 residues.

This clonotype was picked up a small number of times. The chain uses TRBV3-1 and TRBJ2-2; 12 nucleotides agree with TRBD1. The CDR3 is made up of 18 amino acids. Germline trimming cut 3 bases from V and 6 bases from J; bases unmatched to any gene: 11. Germline CDR1 is LGHDT and CDR2 is YNNKEL (reference sequence). The CDR3 is CASSQPRPGQGASGELFF. DNA of the CDR3: TGTGCCAGCAGCCAGCCCCGACCGGGACAGGGGGCGTCCGGGGAGCTGTTTTTT. The full variable domain, with the rest looked up from reference TRBV3-1 and TRBJ2-2, is DTAVSQTPKYLVTQMGNDKSIKCEQNLGHDTMYWYKQDSKKFLKIMFSYNNKELIINETVPNRFSPKSPDKAHLNLHINSLELGDSAVYFCASSQPRPGQGASGELFFGEGSRLTVL.

On this clonotype: The junction departs from germline at one end; a sequencing error may be responsible. The chain links TRBV29-1 to TRBJ1-5, with 7 bases lining up with TRBD1. The CDR3 sequence is 14 residues long. Germline V gene lookup returns CDR1 SQVTM and CDR2 ANQGSEA. CDR3 residues: CSALTGYSNQPQQF. In DNA form, the CDR3 reads TGCAGCGCCTTGACAGGGTATAGCAATCAGCCCCAGCAATTT.

The chain recombines TRBV28 with TRBJ2-7, with 9 bases aligning to TRBD2. The CDR3 is 16 residues long. Germline-derived CDR1 and CDR2 are MDHEN and SYDVKM. V lost 7 bases to trimming and J lost 2 bases; unmatched junction nucleotides: 12. The CDR3 region is CASTPTIAGATYEQYF. CDR3 DNA sequence: TGTGCCAGCACCCCTACCATAGCGGGAGCCACCTACGAGCAGTACTTC.

This clonotype showed up many times. This rearrangement joins TRBV11-2 to TRBJ1-1, with TRBD1 matching 12 bases. Germline CDR1 is SGHAT and CDR2 is FQNNGV. With 1 base clipped from V and 3 bases from J, the junction kept 9 bases outside the gene matches. The CDR3 extends over 18 amino acids. This CDR3 reads CASSLGRDRGRTDTEAFF. Written as DNA, the CDR3 is TGTGCCAGCAGCTTAGGCCGGGACAGGGGGCGGACAGACACTGAAGCTTTCTTT.

There are a few counts of this clonotype. The chain has TRBV30 and TRBJ1-5, with TRBD1 matching 8 bases. The ends lost 2 bases at V and 2 bases at J; junction bases unmatched: 8. The CDR3 totals 16 residues. Germline V gene sequence: CDR1 GTSNPN, CDR2 SVGIG (reference sequence). DNA for the CDR3: TGTGCCTGGAGTTCCGAGACAGGGGTTGGCAATCAGCCCCAGCATTTT. Translation: CAWSSETGVGNQPQHF.

This clonotype was counted ten times or more. The J gene is TRBJ1-1, the V gene TRBV29-1; 9 bases line up with TRBD1. CDR1 and CDR2 (germline): SQVTM, ANQGSEA. Germline trimming cut 5 bases from V and 1 base from J; bases unmatched to any gene: 14. This CDR3 spans 17 amino acids. Here the CDR3 reads CSVSASLGQGGNTEAFF. The CDR3 nucleotides read TGCAGCGTTTCGGCGAGTTTGGGACAGGGAGGGAACACTGAAGCTTTCTTT.

This clonotype showed up many times. The rearrangement links TRBV28 to TRBJ2-7, with TRBD2 matching 7 bases. V dropped 1 base and J dropped 4; count of bases not matched to a gene: 7. The CDR3 is 15 residues long. Germline lookup yields CDR1 MDHEN and CDR2 SYDVKM. CDR3 in DNA: TGTGCCAGCAGTTTATCACGGGAGGAGAATTACGAGCAGTACTTC. This sequence encodes CASSLSREENYEQYF.

This clonotype was detected many times. The chain is built from TRBV6-5 and TRBJ1-6; TRBD1 might be the D (5 bases). This CDR3 has 17 residues. The germline V gene has CDR1 MNHEY and CDR2 SVGAGI. V shed 0 bases and J shed 9 bases, with 18 bases lying between them. For the CDR3, the DNA is TGTGCCAGCAGTTACTCAAATCTGGGGGGTCGCAGTTCACCCCTCCACTTT. Its translation: CASSYSNLGGRSSPLHF.

The sample holds many counts of this clonotype. The chain carries TRBV5-1 and TRBJ2-2, with TRBD1 matching 8 bases. Trimming at V came to 3 bases and at J to 3 bases, leaving 10 bases not matched to a gene. Germline V gene lookup returns CDR1 SGHRS and CDR2 YFSETQ. This CDR3 region has 17 residues. CDR3 bases: TGCGCCAGCAGCTCAAGGACAGGGCGCATGGACACCGGGGAGCTGTTTTTT. This encodes CASSSRTGRMDTGELFF.

The chain couples TRBV6-2 or TRBV6-3 to TRBJ1-2; the match to TRBD1 covers 11 bases. The V segment lost 0 bases and the J segment 2 bases; nucleotides outside the gene matches: 8. CDR1 and CDR2 (germline): MNHEY, SVGEGT. This CDR3 is built from 18 residues. The CDR3 here is CASSYSRTGGAFNYGYTF. CDR3 nucleotide sequence: TGTGCCAGCAGTTACTCTAGGACAGGGGGCGCTTTCAACTATGGCTACACCTTC.

In this sample, this clonotype turned up many times. The chain joins TRBV19 to TRBJ2-2; D possibly corresponds to TRBD1 (5 bases). This CDR3 has 15 residues. Germline lookup yields CDR1 LNHDA and CDR2 SQIVND (reference sequence). V dropped 1 base and J dropped 1 base, with 7 bases sitting between them. The CDR3 DNA follows: TGTGCCAGTAGTATAGCAGGACAGAACACCGGGGAGCTGTTTTTT. Translation: CASSIAGQNTGELFF. The full variable domain, with the rest looked up from reference TRBV19 and TRBJ2-2, is DGGITQSPKYLFRKEGQNVTLSCEQNLNHDAMYWYRQDPGQGLRLIYYSQIVNDFQKGDIAEGYSVSREKKESFPLTVTSAQKNPTAFYLCASSIAGQNTGELFFGEGSRLTVL.

At least ten counts were recorded for this clonotype. The CDR3 loop is CASSYTGTAAYEQYF. For the CDR3, the DNA is TGTGCCAGCAGTTATACCGGGACCGCCGCCTACGAGCAGTACTTC. V and J are TRBV6-5 and TRBJ2-7; the D call may be TRBD1 or TRBD2 (5 bases each). From germline, CDR1 is MNHEY and CDR2 SVGAGI. This CDR3 is built from 15 residues. The V end lost 3 bases, the J end lost 2 bases, and 14 bases lay between the germline ends.

The table lists this clonotype with many counts. This chain connects TRBV28 to TRBJ2-7; 9 bases line up with TRBD2. Germline V gene lookup returns CDR1 MDHEN and CDR2 SYDVKM. This CDR3 has 15 residues. The trim removed 4 bases at V and 3 bases at J, leaving 7 bases unmatched. CDR3 DNA sequence: TGTGCCAGCAGTTCGACCGGGACTAGCCTCTACGAGCAGTACTTC. The encoded protein is CASSSTGTSLYEQYF.

This clonotype was seen at least ten times. The chain couples TRBV10-3 to TRBJ2-5, with D possibly TRBD1 on 6 matching bases. Germline V gene sequence: CDR1 ENHRY, CDR2 SYGVKD. The CDR3 spans 13 residues. The ends were cut back, 2 bases at V and 3 bases at J, with 7 bases in the middle. For the CDR3, the DNA is TGTGCCATCAGTGAGGAGGGGGAAGAGACCCAGTACTTC. It yields the protein CAISEEGEETQYF.

This clonotype was seen repeatedly, ten times or more. CDR3 loop: CSVLKAGANIQYF. Written as DNA, the CDR3 is TGCAGCGTGCTGAAGGCGGGGGCAAACATTCAGTACTTC. The V and J genes are TRBV29-1 and TRBJ2-4, with D perhaps matching TRBD2 (7 bases). V shed 6 bases and J shed 6 bases, with 15 bases lying between them. Germline V lookup: CDR1 SQVTM, CDR2 ANQGSEA. This CDR3 region has 13 residues.

This clonotype came up many times. The genes are TRBV27 and TRBJ2-5; TRBD1 agrees at 7 bases. This CDR3 is 15 amino acids long. Germline V gene lookup returns CDR1 MNHEY and CDR2 SMNVEV (reference sequence). J was trimmed by 7 bases and V by 0 bases; bases with no gene match: 8. As DNA, the CDR3 is TGTGCCAGCAGTTTATCGATTAAGGGGGCAGGGACCCAGTACTTC. Its protein is CASSLSIKGAGTQYF.

This chain links TRBV28 with TRBJ1-1, with 7 bases matching TRBD1. Germline V gene lookup returns CDR1 MDHEN and CDR2 SYDVKM. With 1 base clipped from V and 4 bases from J, the junction kept 9 bases outside the gene matches. This CDR3 is built from 16 residues. In DNA form, the CDR3 reads TGTGCCAGCAGTTTATACCGACAGGGTCCCAGCACTGAAGCTTTCTTT. It is translated as CASSLYRQGPSTEAFF.

This clonotype was found many times. The chain employs TRBV11-1 and TRBJ2-7; D perhaps matches TRBD2 (5 bases). The CDR3 runs 16 residues. Trimming pared 2 bases from V and 3 bases from J, leaving 17 bases between. Germline assignment: CDR1 SGHAT and CDR2 FQDESV (reference sequence). DNA of the CDR3: TGTGCCAGCAGCTTATGGGTGGGAGCTAGAGACTACGAGCAGTACTTC. Its translation: CASSLWVGARDYEQYF.

This clonotype was seen ten or more times. The chain combines TRBV12-3 or TRBV12-4 with TRBJ2-5; D remains ambiguous. Trimming cost V 6 bases and J 3 bases, with 11 bases left between them. The CDR3 has 13 amino acids. DNA of the CDR3: TGTGCCAGCAGACCTGGACCAGAAGAGACCCAGTACTTC. Translated: CASRPGPEETQYF.

The rearrangement uses TRBV7-8 and TRBJ2-7, with 11 nucleotides matching TRBD1. V was clipped by 5 bases and J by 2 bases; unmatched bases: 11. This CDR3 is 17 amino acids long. Germline V gene lookup returns CDR1 SGHVS and CDR2 FQNEAQ. The CDR3 is CASSRTTGTGGTYEQYF. CDR3 bases: TGTGCCAGCAGCCGGACTACCGGGACAGGGGGTACCTACGAGCAGTACTTC.

This clonotype was picked up many times. Given a much more abundant clone one base away, this may be a read error. The gene calls are TRBV19 and TRBJ2-2; D is unclear. CDR3 size: 13 residues. Germline lookup yields CDR1 LNHDA and CDR2 SQIVND (reference sequence). As DNA, the CDR3 is TGTGCCAGTAGGATAGCGAACACCGGGGAGCTGTTTTTT. This codes for CASRIANTGELFF. Combining the CDR3 with reference TRBV19 and TRBJ2-2 gives the whole variable domain DGGITQSPKYLFRKEGQNVTLSCEQNLNHDAMYWYRQDPGQGLRLIYYSQIVNDFQKGDIAEGYSVSREKKESFPLTVTSAQKNPTAFYLCASRIANTGELFFGEGSRLTVL.

The rearrangement uses TRBV18 and TRBJ2-2; D gene ambiguous. Germline CDR1 is KGHSH and CDR2 is LQKENI. The V end was cut by 0 bases, the J end by 6 bases, with 8 bases between. This CDR3 is 14 amino acids long. This CDR3 reads CASSPPTKAGELFF. The CDR3, as DNA: TGTGCCAGCTCACCACCGACGAAGGCCGGGGAGCTGTTTTTT.